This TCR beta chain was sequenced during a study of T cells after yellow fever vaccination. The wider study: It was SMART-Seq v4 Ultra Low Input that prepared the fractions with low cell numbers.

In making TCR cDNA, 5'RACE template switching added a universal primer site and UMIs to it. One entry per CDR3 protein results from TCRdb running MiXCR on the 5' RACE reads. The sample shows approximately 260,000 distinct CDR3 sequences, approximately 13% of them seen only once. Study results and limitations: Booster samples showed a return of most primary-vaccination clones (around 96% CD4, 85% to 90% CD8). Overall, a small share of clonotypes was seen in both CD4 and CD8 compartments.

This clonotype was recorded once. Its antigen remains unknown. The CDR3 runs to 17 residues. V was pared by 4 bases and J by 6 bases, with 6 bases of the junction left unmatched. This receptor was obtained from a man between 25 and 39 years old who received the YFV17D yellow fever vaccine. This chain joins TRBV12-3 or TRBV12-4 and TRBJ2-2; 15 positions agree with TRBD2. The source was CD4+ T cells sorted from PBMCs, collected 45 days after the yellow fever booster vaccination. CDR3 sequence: CASSSGLAGGWAGELFF. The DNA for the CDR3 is TGTGCCAGCAGTTCCGGACTAGCGGGAGGGTGGGCCGGGGAGCTGTTTTTT.